A single sample is the source of the 27 T cell receptor beta chains below, sequenced in a study of PD-L1 blockade in urothelial cancer. Clones were read by immunoSEQ multiplex PCR, and TCRdb kept only the in-frame ones, dropping some. The sample shows 45,000 or so clones, 70% to 90% of them seen only once. The time point: pretreatment peripheral blood. The sequencing here drew on PBMCs, taken around atezolizumab (anti-PD-L1) treatment. These receptors were collected from a donor older than 35 with urothelial cancer.

This clone appeared a few times. The V call is TRBV11-3, the J call TRBJ2-7; D possibly corresponds to TRBD2 (6 bases). V was shortened by 3 bases and J by 0 bases, with 12 bases between the two germline ends. Germline loops: CDR1 SGHNT, CDR2 YENEEA. The length of the CDR3 is 15 residues. CDR3 residues: CASSFGSGASYEQYF. The DNA for the CDR3 is TGTGCCAGCAGCTTTGGTAGCGGTGCCTCCTACGAGCAGTACTTC.

The J gene is TRBJ2-6, the V gene TRBV27; D call uncertain. Germline V gene lookup returns CDR1 MNHEY and CDR2 SMNVEV (reference sequence). V shed 6 bases and J shed 0 bases, with 9 bases lying between them. The CDR3 totals 15 residues. For the CDR3, the DNA is TGTGCCAGCAGCCACCATAGCTCTGGGGCCAACGTCCTGACTTTC. Residues: CASSHHSSGANVLTF.

CDR3 coding DNA: TGTGCCACAAAGCAGGGACAACACACAGATACGCAGTATTTT. This gives the protein CATKQGQHTDTQYF. The chain links TRBV15 to TRBJ2-3; tentatively, D is TRBD1 (6 bases). CDR3 length equals 14 residues. CDR1 is LNHNV, CDR2 YYDKDF, per germline (reference sequence). Trimming removed 9 bases at V and 2 bases at J, with 15 bases between.

This chain joins TRBV5-1 and TRBJ2-7; 7 bases are shared with TRBD1. The germline V gene has CDR1 SGHRS and CDR2 YFSETQ. CDR3 length: 15 amino acids. The V gene end was trimmed by 4 bases and the J gene end by 2 bases; junction bases not matched to a gene: 9. The CDR3 nucleotides are TGCGCCAGCAGCCCACGGACAGGCGTCACCTACGAGCAGTACTTC. Translating it yields CASSPRTGVTYEQYF.

The chain uses TRBV6-5 and TRBJ1-1; 9 nucleotides align to TRBD1. The CDR3 has 15 residues. CDR1 and CDR2 (germline): MNHEY, SVGAGI. Germline trimming cut 4 bases from V and 4 bases from J; bases unmatched to any gene: 7. CDR3 sequence: CASSFGQGFRTEAFF. DNA of the CDR3: TGTGCCAGCAGTTTCGGACAGGGGTTTCGCACTGAAGCTTTCTTT.

The gene calls are TRBV5-4 and TRBJ2-1, with D perhaps TRBD1 (6 bases). Germline values: CDR1 SGHNT, CDR2 YYREEE (reference sequence). Trimming removed 4 bases from V and 10 bases from J, with 12 bases in between. The CDR3 has 12 amino acids. In DNA form, the CDR3 reads TGTGCCAGCAGCCACGCCGGGACAGAGCAGTTCTTC. Its translation is CASSHAGTEQFF.

This clone was seen a single time. The V gene is TRBV28, the J gene TRBJ2-7; TRBD1 matches 7 bases. Germline assignment: CDR1 MDHEN and CDR2 SYDVKM. J lost 3 bases, V lost 8 bases, and 4 bases had no gene match. The CDR3 length is 12 residues. CDR3 nucleotide sequence: TGTGCCAGCGGCACAGGGGACTACGAGCAGTACTTC. Translated, it gives CASGTGDYEQYF.

The rearrangement uses TRBV14 and TRBJ2-5; D call uncertain. Looked up from germline, CDR1 is SGHDN and CDR2 is FVKESK. V was cut by 11 bases and J by 2 bases, with 12 bases left in between. There are 12 residues in the CDR3. The CDR3 sequence: CAYPWAQETQYF. The CDR3 nucleotides read TGTGCCTACCCTTGGGCACAAGAGACCCAGTACTTC. Combining the CDR3 with reference TRBV14 and TRBJ2-5 gives the whole variable domain EAGVTQFPSHSVIEKGQTVTLRCDPISGHDNLYWYRRVMGKEIKFLLHFVKESKQDESGMPNNRFLAERTGGTYSTLKVQPAELEDSGVYFCAYPWAQETQYFGPGTRLLVL.

The chain is built from TRBV6-5 and TRBJ2-7; TRBD1 aligns across 7 bases. Per the germline V gene, CDR1 is MNHEY and CDR2 is SVGAGI. V lost 3 bases and J lost 6; bases outside the gene matches: 8. This CDR3 has 14 amino acids. The CDR3 bases are TGTGCCAGCAGTTATGTTGTAGGGGGCTTCGAGCAGTACTTC. Protein: CASSYVVGGFEQYF.

This chain joins TRBV19 and TRBJ2-3; D is perhaps TRBD1 (5 bases). Germline lookup yields CDR1 LNHDA and CDR2 SQIVND (reference sequence). The CDR3 is made up of 13 amino acids. V lost 5 bases and J lost 3, with 9 bases in between. CDR3 amino acids: CASSAQGTDTQYF. The CDR3 DNA reads TGTGCCAGTAGTGCCCAGGGTACAGATACGCAGTATTTT.

J is TRBJ2-4 and V is TRBV4-3, with D hard to call. Trimming left V 4 bases short and J 6 bases short, with 13 bases between. CDR1 LGHNA and CDR2 YSLEER come from the germline V gene. The CDR3 has 14 amino acids. CDR3 loop: CASSRDPTGNIQYF. The CDR3 nucleotides are TGCGCCAGCAGCCGTGACCCGACTGGAAACATTCAGTACTTC.

The rearrangement joins TRBV7-3 to TRBJ2-3; tentative D call: TRBD2 (6 bases). Germline V gives CDR1 SGHTA, CDR2 FQGTGA. V was trimmed by 5 bases and J by 6 bases, leaving 18 bases between them. This CDR3 region has 15 residues. The CDR3 DNA reads as TGTGCCAGCAGCCCCGGGACTCACCCCTCGGATACGCAGTATTTT. Translating it yields CASSPGTHPSDTQYF.

This clone was seen a handful of times. V and J are TRBV5-1 and TRBJ2-1, with TRBD2 matching 7 bases. Germline CDR1 is SGHRS and CDR2 is YFSETQ. V shed 5 bases and J 6 bases; nucleotides not matched to a gene: 8. CDR3 length: 14 amino acids. This chain's CDR3 is CASRGLAVLNEQFF. The DNA of the CDR3 is TGCGCCAGCAGAGGGCTAGCGGTCCTCAATGAGCAGTTCTTC.

The chain carries TRBV5-1 and TRBJ2-7; TRBD2 matches 8 bases. The CDR3 contains 16 residues. Germline CDR1 reads SGHRS; CDR2 reads YFSETQ. The V gene end was trimmed by 4 bases and the J gene end by 5 bases; junction bases not matched to a gene: 14. In DNA, the CDR3 is TGCGCCAGCAGCCCCCTAGCGGGTGACGGTGGAGACGAGCAGTACTTC. Its protein product is CASSPLAGDGGDEQYF.

The genes are TRBV2 and TRBJ2-7, with no clear D. The V gene lost 7 bases and the J gene lost 6 bases, with 10 bases spanning the gap. CDR1 is SNHLY, CDR2 FYNNEI, per germline. The CDR3 is 11 residues long. CDR3 sequence: CASKIEVEQYF. CDR3 DNA sequence: TGTGCCAGCAAGATAGAGGTCGAGCAGTACTTC.

The V call is TRBV20-1, the J call TRBJ1-2; no clear D gene. Trimming took off 7 bases at V and 4 bases at J, with 10 bases between the two ends. The CDR3 is 11 amino acids. Germline lookup yields CDR1 DFQATT and CDR2 SNEGSKA (reference sequence). CDR3 sequence reads: CSVYRGYGYTF. CDR3 DNA: TGCAGTGTCTACCGGGGCTATGGCTACACCTTC.

In this sample, this clone turned up once. V and J are TRBV30 and TRBJ2-7; D may be TRBD1 (5 bases). This CDR3 is built from 13 residues. Looked up from germline, CDR1 is GTSNPN and CDR2 is SVGIG (reference sequence). Trimming took off 2 bases at V and 5 bases at J, with 13 bases between the two ends. CDR3 sequence reads: CAWSRGFRDEQYF. The CDR3 DNA reads TGTGCCTGGAGTAGGGGTTTTAGGGACGAGCAGTACTTC.

The chain has TRBV9 and TRBJ2-3; D unresolved. The length of the CDR3 is 17 residues. CDR1 and CDR2 from the germline V gene are SGDLS and YYNGEE. The ends were cut back, 0 bases at V and 0 bases at J, with 14 bases in the middle. The CDR3 DNA sequence: TGTGCCAGCAGCGTAGGACCCACAGCTCGAAGCACAGATACGCAGTATTTT. Its protein is CASSVGPTARSTDTQYF. Looking up the rest from reference TRBV9 and TRBJ2-3 gives the full variable domain: DSGVTQTPKHLITATGQRVTLRCSPRSGDLSVYWYQQSLDQGLQFLIQYYNGEERAKGNILERFSAQQFPDLHSELNLSSLELGDSALYFCASSVGPTARSTDTQYFGPGTRLTVL.

The chain links TRBV9 to TRBJ2-7; 8 nucleotides agree with TRBD2. V shed 5 bases and J 0 bases; nucleotides not matched to a gene: 10. This CDR3 contains 16 residues. The germline gives CDR1 SGDLS, CDR2 YYNGEE. CDR3 DNA: TGTGCCAGCAGGGAGCGGGGGACCCATAGCTCCTACGAGCAGTACTTC. Residues: CASRERGTHSSYEQYF.

The rearrangement links TRBV28 to TRBJ2-7, with TRBD1 matching 7 bases. Trimming removed 10 bases from V and 2 bases from J; junction bases left unmatched: 8. The CDR3 loop spans 13 amino acids. CDR1 MDHEN and CDR2 SYDVKM come from the germline V gene. The CDR3 sequence: CATLQGSPYEQYF. CDR3 DNA: TGTGCCACCTTACAGGGGAGCCCCTACGAGCAGTACTTC.

The chain combines TRBV6-6 with TRBJ2-5; 7 bases agree with TRBD2. From germline, CDR1 is MNHNY and CDR2 SVGAGI (reference sequence). The CDR3 contains 13 residues. V dropped 5 bases and J dropped 5; count of bases not matched to a gene: 5. CDR3 in DNA: TGTGCCAGCAGTAGCCACGGGGGGGAGACCCAGTACTTC. Protein sequence: CASSSHGGETQYF.

V is TRBV10-2 and J is TRBJ2-4, with 8 bases fitting TRBD2. The CDR3 has 16 amino acids. The V segment lost 3 bases and the J segment 3 bases; nucleotides outside the gene matches: 7. CDR1 is WSHSY and CDR2 is SAAADI in the germline V gene. CDR3 sequence: CASSDGGREVKNIQYF. The DNA of the CDR3 is TGCGCCAGCAGTGATGGAGGGCGGGAGGTCAAAAACATTCAGTACTTC.

The table lists this clone with a few counts. The gene calls are TRBV6-5 and TRBJ1-4; 7 nucleotides agree with TRBD1. The ends lost 2 bases at V and 8 bases at J; junction bases unmatched: 11. Germline loops: CDR1 MNHEY, CDR2 SVGAGI. This CDR3 has 16 residues. Written as DNA, the CDR3 is TGTGCCAGCAGTTACAGCCCGGACAGGTCTGGGGAAAAACTGTTTTTT. Translated, it gives CASSYSPDRSGEKLFF.

The V call is TRBV5-6, the J call TRBJ2-5, with 15 positions matching TRBD2. The CDR3 totals 17 residues. Trimming at V came to 0 bases and at J to 7 bases, leaving 7 bases not matched to a gene. The germline gives CDR1 SGHDT, CDR2 YYEEEE. The CDR3 DNA reads TGTGCCAGCAGCTTGGGGGGAGGACTAGCGGGAGGGGTGACCCAGTACTTC. It translates to CASSLGGGLAGGVTQYF.

The CDR3 DNA follows: TGTGCCAGCAGCCTAGGTGGGGGGGCCCAAGCCAAAAACATTCAGTACTTC. Its protein product is CASSLGGGAQAKNIQYF. The V and J genes are TRBV11-1 and TRBJ2-4; perhaps TRBD2 as D (7 bases). Trimming pared 5 bases from V and 0 bases from J, leaving 17 bases between. This CDR3 spans 17 amino acids. Germline V CDR1 and CDR2: SGHAT, FQDESV (reference sequence).

V usage is TRBV19 and J usage is TRBJ2-5, with D perhaps TRBD1 (8 bases). Trimming removed 4 bases from V and 5 bases from J, with 20 bases in between. Germline assignment: CDR1 LNHDA and CDR2 SQIVND (reference sequence). The CDR3 length is 16 residues. CDR3 bases: TGTGCCAGTAGTACCGACAGGGGCACGCGGGGGGAGACCCAGTACTTC. It specifies CASSTDRGTRGETQYF.

V is TRBV10-2 and J is TRBJ2-3, with a tentative D call TRBD2 (6 bases). The ends were cut back, 4 bases at V and 2 bases at J, with 28 bases in the middle. The CDR3 length is 20 residues. The V gene's germline CDR1 is WSHSY and CDR2 SAAADI. The CDR3 loop reads CASSVSLVDAAGPHTDTQYF. CDR3 bases: TGCGCCAGCAGTGTAAGCCTAGTGGATGCGGCGGGGCCTCACACAGATACGCAGTATTTT.